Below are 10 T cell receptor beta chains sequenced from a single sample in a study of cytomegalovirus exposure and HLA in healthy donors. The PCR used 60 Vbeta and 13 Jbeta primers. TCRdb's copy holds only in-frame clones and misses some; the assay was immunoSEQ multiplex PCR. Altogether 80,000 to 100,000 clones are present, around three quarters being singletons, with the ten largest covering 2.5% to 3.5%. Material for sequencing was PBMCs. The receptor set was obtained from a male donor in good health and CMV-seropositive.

The CDR3 sequence is CASSTDRGRAFF. CDR3 DNA: TGCGCCAGCAGCACGGACAGGGGGCGAGCTTTCTTT. V is TRBV5-1 and J is TRBJ1-1, with 11 bases that match TRBD1. The CDR3 is 12 amino acids. Germline values: CDR1 SGHRS, CDR2 YFSETQ. Trimming cost V 4 bases and J 10 bases; bases outside gene matches: 3.

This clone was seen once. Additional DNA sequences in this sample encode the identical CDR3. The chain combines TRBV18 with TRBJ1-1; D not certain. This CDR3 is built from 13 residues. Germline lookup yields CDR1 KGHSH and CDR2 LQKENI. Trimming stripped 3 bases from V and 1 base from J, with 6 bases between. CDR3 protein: CASSPAGNTEAFF. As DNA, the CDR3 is TGTGCCAGCTCACCGGCGGGGAACACTGAAGCTTTCTTT.

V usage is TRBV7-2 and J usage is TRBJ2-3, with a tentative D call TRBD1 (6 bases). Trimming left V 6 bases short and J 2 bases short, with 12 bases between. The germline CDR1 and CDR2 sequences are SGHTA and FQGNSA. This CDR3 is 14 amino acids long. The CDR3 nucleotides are TGTGCCAGCAGTCCCGACAGGTACACAGATACGCAGTATTTT. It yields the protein CASSPDRYTDTQYF.

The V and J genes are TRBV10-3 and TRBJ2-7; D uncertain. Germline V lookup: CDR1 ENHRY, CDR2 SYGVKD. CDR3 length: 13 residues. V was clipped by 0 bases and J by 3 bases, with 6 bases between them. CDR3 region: CAISESRLYEQYF. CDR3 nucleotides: TGTGCCATCAGTGAGTCGAGACTCTACGAGCAGTACTTC.

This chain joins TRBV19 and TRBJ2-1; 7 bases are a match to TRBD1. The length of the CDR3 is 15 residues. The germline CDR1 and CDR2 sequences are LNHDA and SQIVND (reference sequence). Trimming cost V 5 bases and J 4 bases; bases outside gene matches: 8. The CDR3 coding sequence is TGTGCCAGTAGTCAATATGCGGACAGGTACAATGAGCAGTTCTTC. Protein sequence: CASSQYADRYNEQFF.

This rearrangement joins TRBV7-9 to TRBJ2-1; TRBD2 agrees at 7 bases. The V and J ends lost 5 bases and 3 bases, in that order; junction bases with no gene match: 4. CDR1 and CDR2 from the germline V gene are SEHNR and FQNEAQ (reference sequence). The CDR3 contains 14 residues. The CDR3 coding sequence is TGTGCCAGCAGCCTGGGAGGGATCTACAATGAGCAGTTCTTC. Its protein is CASSLGGIYNEQFF.

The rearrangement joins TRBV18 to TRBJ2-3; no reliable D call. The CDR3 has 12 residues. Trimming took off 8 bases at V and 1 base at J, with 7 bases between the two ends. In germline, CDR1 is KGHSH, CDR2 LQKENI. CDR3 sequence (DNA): TGTGCCAGCCGCACGGGCACAGATACGCAGTATTTT. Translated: CASRTGTDTQYF.

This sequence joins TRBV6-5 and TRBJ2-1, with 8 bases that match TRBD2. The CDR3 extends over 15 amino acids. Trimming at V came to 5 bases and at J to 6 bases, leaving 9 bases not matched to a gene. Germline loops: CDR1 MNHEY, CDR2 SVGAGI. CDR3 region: CASSRLGTRLNEQFF. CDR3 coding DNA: TGTGCCAGCAGTCGACTTGGGACTAGGCTCAATGAGCAGTTCTTC.

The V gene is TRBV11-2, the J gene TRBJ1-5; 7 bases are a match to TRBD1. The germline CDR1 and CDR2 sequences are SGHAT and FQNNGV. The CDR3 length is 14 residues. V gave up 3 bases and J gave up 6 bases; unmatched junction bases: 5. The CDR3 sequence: CASSLQGVGQPQHF. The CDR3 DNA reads TGTGCCAGCAGCTTGCAGGGGGTGGGTCAGCCCCAGCATTTT.

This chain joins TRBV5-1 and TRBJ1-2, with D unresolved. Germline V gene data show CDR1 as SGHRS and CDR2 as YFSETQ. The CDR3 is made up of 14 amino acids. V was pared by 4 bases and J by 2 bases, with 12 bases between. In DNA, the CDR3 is TGCGCCAGCAGCAGAGCCAGCGAAAACTATGGCTACACCTTC. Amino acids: CASSRASENYGYTF.